These 2 T cell receptor beta chains originate from one sample sequenced in a study of blood T cell repertoires in COVID-19. Some clones are missing from TCRdb's copy, which holds only in-frame ones; the method was immunoSEQ multiplex PCR. The sample includes 95,000 to 150,000 clones, around four fifths of them seen just once. The material sequenced was peripheral blood. The receptors were gathered from a man in his 60s with active or convalescent COVID-19.

The chain joins TRBV6-5 to TRBJ1-6, with 8 bases lining up with TRBD1. After removal of 6 bases from V and 8 bases from J, the junction contained 6 bases not matched to a gene. Germline lookup yields CDR1 MNHEY and CDR2 SVGAGI. The CDR3 totals 14 residues. In DNA, the CDR3 is TGTGCCAGCAGGCCCAGACAGGGGTATTCACCCCTCCACTTT. It yields the protein CASRPRQGYSPLHF.

This chain uses TRBV9 with TRBJ2-7, with D maybe TRBD1 (5 bases). V was clipped by 3 bases and J by 6 bases, with 10 bases between them. The CDR3 runs to 12 residues. Germline lookup yields CDR1 SGDLS and CDR2 YYNGEE. The CDR3 coding sequence is TGTGCCAGCAGCGGGGGCGACGGCGAGCAGTACTTC. Amino acids: CASSGGDGEQYF.